The source of this T cell receptor beta chain is a study of lung T cells in sarcoidosis with Löfgren's syndrome. On this clonotype: The antigen remains undetermined.

Study-wide results and caveats: TRBV2 was the preferred pairing partner of TRAV12-1, with similar CDR3s. Versus controls, Löfgren's syndrome patients reportedly showed TRAV12-1 and TRBV2 as most expanded. Multiple Löfgren's syndrome patients reportedly shared TRAV12-1 and TRBV2 CDR3 motifs. These T cells were suggested, not shown, to recognize a putative antigen.

Per the germline V gene, CDR1 is SNHLY and CDR2 is FYNNEI. The V end lost 7 bases, the J end lost 9 bases, and 12 bases lay between the germline ends. The CDR3 extends over 11 amino acids. Via MiXCR, TCRdb re-called the reads, giving one row per CDR3 protein. The table has more than 50,000 distinct CDR3 sequences, 21% seen once. This sequence originates from a human donor with sarcoidosis (Löfgren's syndrome or another form), or a control subject (not recorded which). This chain joins TRBV2 and TRBJ2-5; D perhaps matches TRBD2 (5 bases). The source material was CD4+ T cells from PBMCs. CDR3 bases: TGTGCCAGCACCCGCGAGGAGGCCCAGTACTTC. Translated: CASTREEAQYF.